A single sample is the source of the 30 T cell receptor beta chains below, sequenced in a study of T cells after yellow fever vaccination. TCRdb called the 5' RACE reads again in MiXCR, with one record for every CDR3 protein. Here the sample spans 15,000 or so distinct CDR3 sequences, 6% to 9.5% being singletons. This sample comprised PBMCs, either bulk or a sorted T-cell subset (CD4+, CD8+, memory, or dextramer-sorted; not recorded which), obtained on the day of the yellow fever booster vaccination. The receptors originated from a man aged 18 to 35 who received the YFV17D yellow fever vaccine.

This clonotype has ten or more counts. V gene TRBV6-5 combines with J gene TRBJ1-1; TRBD1 matches 11 bases. J gave up 3 bases and V 10 bases, and 10 bases lay outside the gene matches. This CDR3 contains 15 residues. The germline V gene encodes CDR1 MNHEY and CDR2 SVGAGI. The CDR3 sequence is CATRRTGGGDTEAFF. CDR3 sequence (DNA): TGTGCCACCCGTAGGACAGGGGGCGGGGACACTGAAGCTTTCTTT.

This clonotype was seen repeatedly, ten times or more. The rearrangement uses TRBV15 and TRBJ1-1, with TRBD1 as a possible D gene (5 bases). There are 13 residues in the CDR3. Trimming cost V 5 bases and J 6 bases, with 13 bases left between them. The germline V gene encodes CDR1 LNHNV and CDR2 YYDKDF (reference sequence). CDR3 coding DNA: TGTGCCACCAGCGTAGGATTAGGGGCTGAAGCTTTCTTT. The encoded protein is CATSVGLGAEAFF.

In its sample, this clonotype was seen many times. The chain couples TRBV7-2 to TRBJ2-3; D remains unclear. Germline assignment: CDR1 SGHTA and CDR2 FQGNSA. Deletions cut 8 bases from V and 2 bases from J, with 14 bases between. The CDR3 contains 14 residues. The CDR3 DNA follows: TGTGCCAGCTCCTTAGTGGCGTCCACAGATACGCAGTATTTT. Amino acid sequence: CASSLVASTDTQYF.

This clonotype was counted ten times or more. V is TRBV6-1 and J is TRBJ1-2; TRBD1 matches 12 bases. V trimming: 7 bases; J trimming: 7 bases; junction bases outside the gene matches: 16. Looked up from germline, CDR1 is MNHNS and CDR2 is SASEGT. The CDR3 length is 17 residues. The CDR3 here is CASTSAGPGQGAVGYTF. The DNA of the CDR3 is TGTGCCAGCACTTCCGCGGGTCCGGGACAGGGGGCTGTTGGCTACACCTTC.

By proportion, this clonotype is medium-sized (0.01 to 0.1%). The DNA for the CDR3 is TGCGCCAGCAGCCGGGACAGGTGGAACACTGAAGCTTTCTTT. Protein product: CASSRDRWNTEAFF. The rearrangement links TRBV5-1 to TRBJ1-1, with 8 positions matching TRBD1. The CDR3 consists of 14 residues. Germline values: CDR1 SGHRS, CDR2 YFSETQ. Trimming at V came to 4 bases and at J to 1 base, leaving 3 bases not matched to a gene.

This clonotype was detected ten times or more. V and J are TRBV20-1 and TRBJ2-1; 9 bases fit TRBD2. Unmatched junction bases numbered 10, after V lost 3 bases and J lost 7 bases. The CDR3 is made up of 15 amino acids. Germline loops: CDR1 DFQATT, CDR2 SNEGSKA (reference sequence). The CDR3 reads CSASLPAGGTNEQFF. CDR3 in DNA: TGCAGTGCTAGCTTGCCAGCGGGGGGAACAAATGAGCAGTTCTTC.

The chain combines TRBV4-2 with TRBJ2-3; 10 nucleotides match TRBD2. V was pared by 5 bases and J by 6 bases, with 2 bases of the junction left unmatched. Germline assignment: CDR1 LGHNA and CDR2 YNFKEQ. This CDR3 comprises 13 residues. CDR3 sequence (DNA): TGTGCCAGCAGCGGGACTAGCGCGGATACGCAGTATTTT. Protein sequence: CASSGTSADTQYF.

With respect to this clonotype: In this CDR3 the conserved last residue, phenylalanine or tryptophan, is missing, so a read error is likely. Because the CDR3's place on the DNA is in doubt, the DNA is left out and the CDR3 is given as listed by TCRdb. The chain joins TRBV7-9 to TRBJ2-5; the table's D call of TRBD1 was not tested on the DNA. Germline V gene sequence: CDR1 SEHNR, CDR2 FQNEAQ (reference sequence). From its first to its last residue, the CDR3 has 13 amino acids. The CDR3 sequence: CASRGGARESQLL.

This clonotype was seen at least ten times. V gene TRBV19 combines with J gene TRBJ2-5; the D gene is possibly TRBD1 (6 bases). The CDR3 loop spans 13 amino acids. Trimming took 10 bases from V and 0 from J, leaving 12 bases between them. Looked up from germline, CDR1 is LNHDA and CDR2 is SQIVND (reference sequence). The CDR3 sequence: CATSTGYQETQYF. The CDR3 nucleotides read TGTGCCACTTCGACAGGATACCAAGAGACCCAGTACTTC.

This clonotype came up many times. This chain links TRBV3-1 with TRBJ2-2; 13 nucleotides agree with TRBD2. Germline V gene data show CDR1 as LGHDT and CDR2 as YNNKEL (reference sequence). V dropped 4 bases and J dropped 0; count of bases not matched to a gene: 5. This CDR3 region has 18 residues. Here the CDR3 DNA reads TGTGCCAGCAGCCCCGGACTAGCGGGGGTCTCGAACACCGGGGAGCTGTTTTTT. The encoded protein is CASSPGLAGVSNTGELFF.

This clonotype was detected ten times or more. The gene calls are TRBV24-1 and TRBJ2-1; 11 bases are a match to TRBD1. The CDR3 totals 15 residues. Germline V gene sequence: CDR1 KGHDR, CDR2 SFDVKD. Germline trimming cut 5 bases from V and 8 bases from J; bases unmatched to any gene: 7. The CDR3 sequence: CATSGTGGAGDEQFF. The CDR3 DNA reads TGTGCCACCAGTGGGACAGGGGGCGCGGGCGATGAGCAGTTCTTC.

This clonotype appeared many times. This rearrangement joins TRBV10-3 to TRBJ1-1; unclear D gene. The CDR3 consists of 14 residues. V shed 3 bases and J shed 0 bases, with 8 bases lying between them. Germline V gives CDR1 ENHRY, CDR2 SYGVKD. This CDR3 reads CAISDRRLNTEAFF. The CDR3 nucleotides are TGTGCCATCAGTGATAGGAGGCTGAACACTGAAGCTTTCTTT.

In this sample, this clonotype turned up many times. The chain combines TRBV7-9 with TRBJ1-2, with D perhaps matching TRBD1 (5 bases). Germline V gives CDR1 SEHNR, CDR2 FQNEAQ (reference sequence). V was pared by 8 bases and J by 4 bases, with 14 bases between. The CDR3 consists of 13 residues. The CDR3 DNA follows: TGTGCCAGCGGACAAGGACTTGGCTATGGCTACACCTTC. As protein: CASGQGLGYGYTF.

Many counts were recorded for this clonotype. The V call is TRBV12-3 or TRBV12-4, the J call TRBJ2-7; D is ambiguous. V lost 6 bases, J lost 5 bases, and 11 bases lay in between. The CDR3 covers 12 residues. The CDR3, as DNA: TGTGCCAGCAGCTCGCGGCGGAACGAGCAGTACGTC. As protein: CASSSRRNEQYV.

This clonotype was detected many times. The chain carries TRBV15 and TRBJ1-1; D not certain. Trimming left V 0 bases short and J 3 bases short, with 5 bases between. The CDR3 has 13 amino acids. Germline V gene lookup returns CDR1 LNHNV and CDR2 YYDKDF (reference sequence). The CDR3 DNA reads as TGTGCCACCAGCAGAGACATACACACTGAAGCTTTCTTT. Protein: CATSRDIHTEAFF.

This clonotype was counted many times. The V and J genes are TRBV7-2 and TRBJ2-1; TRBD2 aligns across 12 bases. The CDR3 is made up of 20 amino acids. J gave up 4 bases and V 3 bases, and 16 bases lay outside the gene matches. Germline V gene lookup returns CDR1 SGHTA and CDR2 FQGNSA. In DNA, the CDR3 is TGTGCCAGCAGCTTCTTCACTAGCGGGGGGCCGCAGACCGTTTACAATGAGCAGTTCTTC. Protein: CASSFFTSGGPQTVYNEQFF.

This clonotype appeared many times. The V and J genes are TRBV7-3 and TRBJ2-2; D ambiguous. Trimming shortened V by 5 bases and J by 5 bases, and 9 bases separated the two germline ends. Per the germline V gene, CDR1 is SGHTA and CDR2 is FQGTGA. This CDR3 comprises 13 residues. The CDR3 DNA reads as TGTGCCAGCAGCACCGGGTGGACCGGGGAGCTGTTTTTT. The encoded protein is CASSTGWTGELFF. Complete variable domain (other parts from reference TRBV7-3 and TRBJ2-2): GAGVSQTPSNKVTEKGKYVELRCDPISGHTALYWYRQSLGQGPEFLIYFQGTGAADDSGLPNDRFFAVRPEGSVSTLKIQRTERGDSAVYLCASSTGWTGELFFGEGSRLTVL.

The table lists this clonotype with many counts. V is TRBV5-1 and J is TRBJ2-1, with 7 bases identical to TRBD2. The CDR3 spans 15 residues. V was clipped by 3 bases and J by 4 bases; unmatched bases: 7. Germline assignment: CDR1 SGHRS and CDR2 YFSETQ. The CDR3 sequence: CASSSTAGTYNEQFF. The CDR3 region has the DNA TGCGCCAGCAGCTCCACAGCGGGGACGTACAATGAGCAGTTCTTC.

This clonotype is termed medium-sized. CDR3 residues: CASAGQGGNIQYF. The CDR3 DNA sequence: TGCGCCAGCGCGGGACAGGGAGGCAACATTCAGTACTTC. The chain couples TRBV5-1 to TRBJ2-4; TRBD1 matches at 9 bases. Germline-derived CDR1 and CDR2 are SGHRS and YFSETQ. The V gene end was trimmed by 7 bases and the J gene end by 7 bases; junction bases not matched to a gene: 6. The CDR3 runs 13 residues. The whole variable domain, remainder taken from reference TRBV5-1 and TRBJ2-4, is KAGVTQTPRYLIKTRGQQVTLSCSPISGHRSVSWYQQTPGQGLQFLFEYFSETQRNKGNFPGRFSGRQFSNSRSEMNVSTLELGDSALYLCASAGQGGNIQYFGAGTRLSVL.

This clonotype has a count of ten or more. This chain uses TRBV12-3 or TRBV12-4 with TRBJ1-2, with D unclear. The CDR3 runs 13 residues. V was cut by 5 bases and J by 0 bases, with 7 bases left in between. CDR3 loop: CASSRAANYGYTF. CDR3 sequence (DNA): TGTGCCAGCAGTCGGGCAGCTAACTATGGCTACACCTTC.

This clonotype is termed medium-sized. The chain is built from TRBV12-3 or TRBV12-4 and TRBJ1-5; D gene ambiguous. The ends were cut back, 2 bases at V and 2 bases at J, with 4 bases in the middle. The CDR3 spans 13 residues. CDR3 amino acids: CASSLQGNQPQHF. In nucleotides, the CDR3 is TGTGCCAGCAGTTTACAGGGCAATCAGCCCCAGCATTTT.

This clonotype is deemed medium-sized. V and J are TRBV5-1 and TRBJ2-5; D gene ambiguous. Germline CDR1 reads SGHRS; CDR2 reads YFSETQ. The germline V and J ends were trimmed by 8 bases and 4 bases, with 30 bases remaining between them. CDR3 length equals 18 residues. CDR3 sequence (DNA): TGCGCCAGGCTAAAGGGCCGTCGTTGCACGGCCCCTGGAGAGACCCAGTACTTC. Protein sequence: CARLKGRRCTAPGETQYF.

This clonotype has at least ten counts. The V and J genes are TRBV5-4 and TRBJ2-7; the D gene is possibly TRBD2 (5 bases). Germline-derived CDR1 and CDR2 are SGHNT and YYREEE (reference sequence). The CDR3 runs 13 residues. V dropped 4 bases and J dropped 3 bases, with 11 bases sitting between them. The CDR3 bases are TGTGCCAGCAGCCCCGGAGGCAGCTACGAGCAGTACGTC. Translation gives CASSPGGSYEQYV.

This clonotype is medium-sized. The J gene is TRBJ2-5, the V gene TRBV5-1; TRBD1 agrees at 7 bases. In germline, CDR1 is SGHRS, CDR2 YFSETQ. The CDR3 has 16 amino acids. J gave up 4 bases and V 3 bases, and 12 bases lay outside the gene matches. In DNA form, the CDR3 reads TGCGCCAGCAGCTCAACCCCGGGACAGAGGGGAGAGACCCAGTACTTC. This encodes CASSSTPGQRGETQYF.

This clonotype was seen ten or more times. The chain recombines TRBV6-5 with TRBJ2-5, with D unresolved. Trimming stripped 4 bases from V and 0 bases from J, with 9 bases between. The V gene's germline CDR1 is MNHEY and CDR2 SVGAGI. CDR3 length: 14 amino acids. The CDR3 here is CASSSRSYQETQYF. CDR3 DNA: TGTGCCAGCAGTTCTCGGTCCTACCAAGAGACCCAGTACTTC.

In this sample, this clonotype turned up many times. This chain joins TRBV20-1 and TRBJ2-7; D assignment may be TRBD1 or TRBD2 (6 bases each). V dropped 8 bases and J dropped 3 bases, with 14 bases sitting between them. CDR1 DFQATT and CDR2 SNEGSKA come from the germline V gene (reference sequence). CDR3 length: 12 amino acids. CDR3 DNA: TGCAGTCTGTCCGGGGGCCACTACGAGCAGTACTTC. Residues: CSLSGGHYEQYF.

This clonotype was found many times. The J gene is TRBJ2-2, the V gene TRBV19; D is undetermined. The CDR3 is made up of 14 amino acids. V was trimmed by 6 bases and J by 1 base, leaving 9 bases between them. From germline, CDR1 is LNHDA and CDR2 SQIVND (reference sequence). The CDR3 spells CASRTDWNTGELFF. CDR3 DNA sequence: TGTGCCAGTAGGACCGATTGGAACACCGGGGAGCTGTTTTTT.

This clonotype has a count of ten or more. The gene calls are TRBV30 and TRBJ2-5; 8 bases map to TRBD2. The CDR3 length is 14 residues. Germline CDR1 GTSNPN, CDR2 SVGIG (reference sequence). The J segment lost 4 bases and the V segment lost 2 bases, leaving 6 bases of the junction unmatched. The CDR3 coding sequence is TGTGCCTGGAGTTTTAGCGGGGCCTCAGAGACCCAGTACTTC. Its translation is CAWSFSGASETQYF.

This clonotype was counted ten times or more. The chain combines TRBV12-3 or TRBV12-4 with TRBJ1-2, with D possibly TRBD1 on 5 matching bases. V was pared by 7 bases and J by 5 bases, with 14 bases between. CDR3 length: 13 residues. CDR3 bases: TGTGCCAGCAACCGGGACCGAGGATATGGCTACACCTTC. Protein sequence: CASNRDRGYGYTF.

The table lists this clonotype with a few counts. The DNA for the CDR3 is TGTGCCTCAAGACAGGGGGAGAATGAAAAACTGTTTTTT. It codes for CASRQGENEKLFF. The rearrangement links TRBV10-3 to TRBJ1-4; 9 nucleotides align to TRBD1. CDR3 length: 13 residues. Per germline, CDR1 ENHRY and CDR2 SYGVKD. With V trimmed by 11 bases and J by 5 bases, 6 bases remained unmatched.